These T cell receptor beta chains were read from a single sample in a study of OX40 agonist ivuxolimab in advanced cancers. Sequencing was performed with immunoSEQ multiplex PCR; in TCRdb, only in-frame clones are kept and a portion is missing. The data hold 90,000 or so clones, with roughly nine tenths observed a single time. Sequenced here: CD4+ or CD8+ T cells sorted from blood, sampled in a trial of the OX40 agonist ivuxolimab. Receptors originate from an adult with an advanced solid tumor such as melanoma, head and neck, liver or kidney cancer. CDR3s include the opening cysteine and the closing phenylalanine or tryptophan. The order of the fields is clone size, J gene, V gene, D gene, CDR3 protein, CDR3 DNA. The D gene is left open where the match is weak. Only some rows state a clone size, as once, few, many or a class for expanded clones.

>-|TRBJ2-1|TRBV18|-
CASSQDTDGGKGYNEQFF
TGTGCCAGCTCACAAGATACAGACGGGGGAAAGGGCTACAATGAGCAGTTCTTC
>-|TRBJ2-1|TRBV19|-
CASLNLGYNEQFF
TGTGCCAGTCTCAATCTGGGGTACAATGAGCAGTTCTTC
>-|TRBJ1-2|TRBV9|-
CASSEGGVNYGYTF
TGTGCCAGCAGCGAGGGAGGTGTTAACTATGGCTACACCTTC
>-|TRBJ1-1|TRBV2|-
CASLPGAGRAFF
TGTGCCAGCCTTCCAGGGGCGGGTCGAGCTTTCTTT
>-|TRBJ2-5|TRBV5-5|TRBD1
CASSWGQGRQETQYF
TGTGCCAGCAGCTGGGGACAGGGGAGGCAAGAGACCCAGTACTTC
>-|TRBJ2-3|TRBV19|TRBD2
CASSSSGEADTQYF
TGTGCCAGTAGTTCGAGCGGGGAGGCAGATACGCAGTATTTT
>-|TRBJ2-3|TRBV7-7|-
CASSLGGLQDTQYF
TGTGCTAGCAGCTTAGGCGGCTTACAAGATACGCAGTATTTT
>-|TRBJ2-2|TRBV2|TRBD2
CASSPGLPKNTGELFF
TGTGCCAGCAGCCCGGGACTACCCAAGAACACCGGGGAGCTGTTTTTT
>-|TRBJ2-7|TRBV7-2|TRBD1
CASSRTGRAYEQYF
TGTGCCAGCAGCCGGACAGGGCGAGCCTACGAGCAGTACTTC
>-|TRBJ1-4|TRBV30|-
CAWRDSFNEKLFF
TGTGCCTGGAGAGATTCATTTAATGAAAAACTGTTTTTT
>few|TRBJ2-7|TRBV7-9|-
CASTSGGNTYEQYF
TGTGCCAGCACCTCCGGGGGAAATACCTACGAGCAGTACTTC
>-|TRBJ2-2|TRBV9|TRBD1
CASSERTGATGELFF
TGTGCCAGCAGCGAGAGGACAGGGGCCACCGGGGAGCTGTTTTTT
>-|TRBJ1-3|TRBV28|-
CASRPGTDGNTIYF
TGTGCCAGCAGACCTGGGACCGATGGAAACACCATATATTTT
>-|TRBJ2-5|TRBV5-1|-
CASSYVGDSQETQYF
TGCGCCAGCAGTTACGTTGGGGACTCTCAAGAGACCCAGTACTTC
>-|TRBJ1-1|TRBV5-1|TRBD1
CASSIGQGGDTEAFF
TGCGCCAGCAGCATAGGACAGGGAGGGGACACTGAAGCTTTCTTT
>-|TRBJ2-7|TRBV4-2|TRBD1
CASSQVGQGAHEQYF
TGTGCCAGCAGCCAAGTTGGACAGGGGGCGCACGAGCAGTACTTC
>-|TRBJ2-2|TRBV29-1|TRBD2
CSVVLGLGNTGELFF
TGCAGCGTTGTCCTTGGACTAGGGAACACCGGGGAGCTGTTTTTT
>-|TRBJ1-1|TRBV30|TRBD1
CACRTGEYTEAFF
TGTGCCTGTCGGACAGGGGAGTATACTGAAGCTTTCTTT
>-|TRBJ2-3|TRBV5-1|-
CASSLEATHTDTQYF
TGCGCCAGCAGCTTGGAGGCGACCCACACAGATACGCAGTATTTT
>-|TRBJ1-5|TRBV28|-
CASSLRRKGNQPQHF
TGTGCCAGCAGTTTACGAAGGAAAGGCAATCAGCCCCAGCATTTT
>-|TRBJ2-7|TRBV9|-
CASSARDPNSYEQYF
TGTGCCAGCAGCGCTCGGGACCCGAACTCCTACGAGCAGTACTTC
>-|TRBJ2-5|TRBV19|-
CASSRRQNYETQYF
TGTGCCAGTAGTAGGCGGCAGAACTACGAGACCCAGTACTTC
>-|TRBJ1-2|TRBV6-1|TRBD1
CASSSGQINYGYTF
TGTGCCAGCAGTTCGGGACAGATTAACTATGGCTACACCTTC
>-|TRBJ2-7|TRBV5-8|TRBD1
CASSGGQASYEQYF
TGTGCCAGCAGCGGGGGACAGGCCTCCTACGAGCAGTACTTC
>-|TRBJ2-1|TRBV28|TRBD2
CASTPLSGGRSYNEQFF
TGTGCCAGCACCCCTCTATCCGGGGGGAGATCCTACAATGAGCAGTTCTTC
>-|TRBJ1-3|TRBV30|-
CASVMEPATGNTIYF
TGTGCCTCGGTTATGGAGCCGGCAACTGGAAACACCATATATTTT
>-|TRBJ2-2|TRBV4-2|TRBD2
CASSPLAGVHGELFF
TGTGCCAGCAGCCCGCTAGCGGGAGTTCACGGGGAGCTGTTTTTT
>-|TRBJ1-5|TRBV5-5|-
CASSLEGAGNQPQHF
TGTGCCAGCAGCTTGGAAGGCGCGGGCAATCAGCCCCAGCATTTT
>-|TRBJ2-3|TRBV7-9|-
CASSLVLRTTVDTQYF
TGTGCCAGCAGCTTAGTCTTGCGGACTACCGTAGATACGCAGTATTTT
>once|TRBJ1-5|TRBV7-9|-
CASSLGGRQGPQHF
TGTGCCAGCAGCTTGGGGGGCAGGCAGGGGCCCCAGCATTTT
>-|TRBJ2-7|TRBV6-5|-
CASSYAGGKNEQYF
TGTGCCAGCAGTTACGCAGGAGGGAAAAACGAGCAGTACTTC
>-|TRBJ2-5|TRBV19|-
CASSIDHRTTTQETQYF
TGTGCCAGTAGTATAGATCACAGGACAACAACCCAAGAGACCCAGTACTTC
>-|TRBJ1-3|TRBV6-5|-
CASSYSRSGNTIYF
TGTGCCAGCAGTTACAGCCGATCTGGAAACACCATATATTTT
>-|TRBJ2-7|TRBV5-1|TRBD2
CASSLGTSASYEQYF
TGCGCCAGCAGCCTTGGGACTAGCGCCTCCTACGAGCAGTACTTC
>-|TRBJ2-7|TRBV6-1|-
CASILSPYEQYF
TGTGCCAGCATCCTTAGCCCCTACGAGCAGTACTTC
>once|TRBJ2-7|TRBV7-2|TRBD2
CASSLSRTSYEQYF
TGTGCCAGCAGCTTATCCCGGACTAGCTACGAGCAGTACTTC
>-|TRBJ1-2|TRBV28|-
CASRQTREDYTF
TGTGCCAGCAGACAGACCAGGGAGGACTACACCTTC
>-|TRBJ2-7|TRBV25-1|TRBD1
CASSEGAGGVYEQYF
TGTGCCAGCAGTGAAGGCGCAGGGGGTGTCTACGAGCAGTACTTC
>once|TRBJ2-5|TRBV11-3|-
CASSSSIRETQYF
TGTGCCAGCAGTTCTAGTATAAGGGAGACCCAGTACTTC
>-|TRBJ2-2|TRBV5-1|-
CASSLVVQGMGELFF
TGCGCCAGCAGCTTGGTGGTGCAGGGCATGGGGGAGCTGTTTTTT
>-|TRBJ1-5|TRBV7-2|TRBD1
CASSPSGTGLDQPQHF
TGTGCCAGCAGCCCCTCCGGGACAGGTCTTGATCAGCCCCAGCATTTT
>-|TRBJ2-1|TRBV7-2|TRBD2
CASSFLAGLDYNEQFF
TGTGCCAGCAGCTTCCTAGCGGGACTTGACTACAATGAGCAGTTCTTC
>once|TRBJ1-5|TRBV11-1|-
CASSLDLYNQPQHF
TGTGCCAGCAGCTTAGACCTTTACAATCAGCCCCAGCATTTT
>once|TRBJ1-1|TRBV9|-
CASSPWDTNEAFF
TGTGCCAGCAGCCCCTGGGACACTAATGAAGCTTTCTTT
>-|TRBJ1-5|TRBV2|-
CASTLGGPHQPQHF
TGTGCCAGCACCCTGGGGGGGCCCCATCAGCCCCAGCATTTT
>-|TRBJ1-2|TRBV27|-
CASSFLQAPRGHGYTF
TGTGCCAGCAGTTTCCTACAGGCCCCCAGGGGTCATGGCTACACCTTC
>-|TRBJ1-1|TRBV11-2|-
CASSLPGSWEAFF
TGTGCCAGCAGCTTACCGGGTTCGTGGGAAGCTTTCTTT
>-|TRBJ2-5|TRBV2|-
CASSVALETQYF
TGTGCCAGCAGTGTAGCCCTGGAGACCCAGTACTTC
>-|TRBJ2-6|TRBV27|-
CASAPDFGANVLTF
TGTGCCAGCGCTCCGGACTTTGGGGCCAACGTCCTGACTTTC
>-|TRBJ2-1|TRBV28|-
CASSLQGFRSYNEQFF
TGTGCCAGCAGTTTACAGGGGTTTAGGTCCTACAATGAGCAGTTCTTC
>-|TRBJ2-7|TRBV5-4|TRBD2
CASSLDGLAYEQYF
TGTGCCAGCAGCTTGGATGGACTAGCGTACGAGCAGTACTTC
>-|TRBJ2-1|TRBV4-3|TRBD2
CASSHSPQTTSGIDNEQFF
TGCGCCAGCAGCCATAGCCCCCAAACGACTAGCGGGATAGACAATGAGCAGTTCTTC
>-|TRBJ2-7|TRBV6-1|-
CASSEIPQDFYEQYF
TGTGCCAGCAGTGAAATACCACAGGACTTCTACGAGCAGTACTTC